This T cell receptor beta chain is from a study of post-analysis software for immune sequencing data. Study-wide points: Patients had higher frequencies than controls of a few TRBV segments, including TRBV5-6, TRBV5-1 and TRBV20-1. Samples from a shared batch, those prepared together, strongly co-clustered by F measure.

Germline CDR1 DFQATT, CDR2 SNEGSKA (reference sequence). V lost 6 bases and J lost 11; bases outside the gene matches: 20. The CDR3 totals 15 residues. About this clonotype itself: Antigen: not known.

Carried by the TCR beta cDNA libraries were unique molecular identifiers. TCRdb reprocessed the PCR reads via MiXCR and lists one record per CDR3 protein. Of about 540,000 distinct CDR3 sequences in the sample, under 40% are singletons; the top ten hold around 6%. The specimen was blood. The sequence came from a girl under 18 with multiple sclerosis. V and J are TRBV20-1 and TRBJ2-5, with 8 positions matching TRBD1. The CDR3 spells CSARDRDRYLHEQYF. The CDR3 region has the DNA TGCAGTGCCAGGGACCGGGACAGGTATCTTCATGAGCAGTACTTC.